The sequence of this TCR beta chain was determined in a study of chemoradiotherapy in HPV16-positive cancers. Only in-frame clones appear in the TCRdb table, and some are missing; sequencing was by immunoSEQ multiplex PCR. Altogether over 30,000 clones are present, approximately 86% being singletons, with the ten largest covering approximately 2.3%. V was shortened by 4 bases and J by 4 bases, with 19 bases between the two germline ends. CDR1 MDHEN and CDR2 SYDVKM come from the germline V gene. The CDR3 covers 16 residues. In this sample, this clone turned up once. This chain joins TRBV28 and TRBJ1-2; D is perhaps TRBD1 (5 bases). The starting material was blood, obtained from a patient who underwent chemoradiotherapy. This receptor was taken from a human donor with HPV-associated anogenital cancer. CDR3 loop: CASSSLPPGGTYGYTF. In DNA, the CDR3 is TGTGCCAGCAGTTCTCTACCACCAGGCGGGACCTATGGCTACACCTTC.